The clone carrying this T cell receptor (beta chain) was picked up many times. The antigen is undetermined. The entry originates in a study of T cells in localized non-small cell lung cancer. This CDR3 is built from 14 residues. Per the germline V gene, CDR1 is MNHNS and CDR2 is SASEGT. V was trimmed by 2 bases and J by 6 bases, leaving 11 bases between them. Study-wide results and caveats: It remains possible that heterogeneity exists, since only one tumor region was sequenced. Appearing in adjacent lung were a median about 60 of the top 100 tumor clones. Clonality of T cells reached its maximum in uninvolved adjacent lung, surpassing tumor. Higher T cell density in the blood was associated with longer overall survival, whereas higher adjacent-lung clonality associated with shorter survival.

TCRdb's table, derived via immunoSEQ multiplex PCR, lists solely in-frame clones and lacks some. The table has tens of thousands of clones, roughly 84% seen once. This sequence joins TRBV6-1 and TRBJ2-1; D uncertain. Specimen: peripheral blood, collected before any cancer treatment. This clonotype was sampled from a female donor older than 55 with stage I lung adenocarcinoma. The CDR3 nucleotides are TGTGCCAGCAGTGAAATGGTAGAGATCAATGAGCAGTTCTTC. Translation: CASSEMVEINEQFF.